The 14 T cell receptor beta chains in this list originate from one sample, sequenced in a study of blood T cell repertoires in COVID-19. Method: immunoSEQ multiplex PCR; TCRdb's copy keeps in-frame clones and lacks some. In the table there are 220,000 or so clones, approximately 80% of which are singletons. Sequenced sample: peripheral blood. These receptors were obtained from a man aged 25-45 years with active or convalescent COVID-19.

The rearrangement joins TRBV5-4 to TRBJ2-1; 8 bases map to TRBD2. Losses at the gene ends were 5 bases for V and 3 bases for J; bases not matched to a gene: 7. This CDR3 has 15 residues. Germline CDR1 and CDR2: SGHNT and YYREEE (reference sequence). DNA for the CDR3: TGTGCCAGCAGTCTCTCAACTAGCGGCTACAATGAGCAGTTCTTC. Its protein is CASSLSTSGYNEQFF.

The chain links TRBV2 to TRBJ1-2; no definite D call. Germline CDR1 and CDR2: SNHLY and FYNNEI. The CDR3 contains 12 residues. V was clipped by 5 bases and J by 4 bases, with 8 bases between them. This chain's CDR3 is CASSPTGYGYTF. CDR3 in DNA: TGTGCCAGCAGTCCCACCGGCTATGGCTACACCTTC.

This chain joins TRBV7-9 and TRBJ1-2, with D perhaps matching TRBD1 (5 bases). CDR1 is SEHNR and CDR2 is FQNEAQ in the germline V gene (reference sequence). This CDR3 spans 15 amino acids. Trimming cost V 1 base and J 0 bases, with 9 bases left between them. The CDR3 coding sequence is TGTGCCAGCAGCTTAGTACCAGGGTCTAACTATGGCTACACCTTC. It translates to CASSLVPGSNYGYTF.

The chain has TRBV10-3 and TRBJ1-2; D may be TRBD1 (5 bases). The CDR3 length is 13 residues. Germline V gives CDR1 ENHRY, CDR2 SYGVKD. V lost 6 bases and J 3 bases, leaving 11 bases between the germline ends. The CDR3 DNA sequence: TGTGCCATCAGCTACCAGGGATACTATGGCTACACCTTC. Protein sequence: CAISYQGYYGYTF.

DNA for the CDR3: TGTGCCAGCAGCCAAGATCTGTTGGCAACAGGGAGCAATGAGCAGTTCTTC. Translating gives CASSQDLLATGSNEQFF. V gene TRBV4-2 combines with J gene TRBJ2-1, with TRBD1 as a possible D gene (6 bases). The CDR3 runs 17 residues. Germline loops: CDR1 LGHNA, CDR2 YNFKEQ. Between the trimmed V and J ends, which lost 0 bases and 6 bases, there was a span of 18 bases.

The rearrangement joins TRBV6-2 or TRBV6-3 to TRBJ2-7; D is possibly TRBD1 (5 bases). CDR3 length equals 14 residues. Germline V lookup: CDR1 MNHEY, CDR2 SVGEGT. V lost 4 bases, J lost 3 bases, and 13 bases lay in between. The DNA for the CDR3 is TGTGCCAGCAGTTCGGGCAGGGCGCACTACGAGCAGTACTTC. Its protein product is CASSSGRAHYEQYF.

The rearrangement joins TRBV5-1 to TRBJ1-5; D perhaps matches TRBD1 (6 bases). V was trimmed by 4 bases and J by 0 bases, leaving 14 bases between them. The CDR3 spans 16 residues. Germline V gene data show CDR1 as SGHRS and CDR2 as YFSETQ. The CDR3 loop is CASSADSGSSNQPQHF. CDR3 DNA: TGCGCCAGCAGCGCGGACAGTGGAAGTAGCAATCAGCCCCAGCATTTT.

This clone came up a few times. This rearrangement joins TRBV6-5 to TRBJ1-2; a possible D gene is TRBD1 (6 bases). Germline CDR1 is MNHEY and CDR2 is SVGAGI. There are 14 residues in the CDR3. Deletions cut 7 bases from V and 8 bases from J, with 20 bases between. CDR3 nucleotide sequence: TGTGCCAGCATCTCCGGGACACTAGGTAGCGGCTACACCTTC. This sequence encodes CASISGTLGSGYTF.

The CDR3 DNA follows: TGTGCCAGCAGCTTGGCCCAACAGGGGCCGCAAGAGACCCAGTACTTC. Translating it yields CASSLAQQGPQETQYF. The chain joins TRBV7-2 to TRBJ2-5; 7 nucleotides match TRBD1. The length of the CDR3 is 16 residues. V lost 3 bases and J lost 2; bases outside the gene matches: 9. The germline CDR1 and CDR2 sequences are SGHTA and FQGNSA. Complete variable domain (other parts from reference TRBV7-2 and TRBJ2-5): GAGVSQSPSNKVTEKGKDVELRCDPISGHTALYWYRQSLGQGLEFLIYFQGNSAPDKSGLPSDRFSAERTGGSVSTLTIQRTQQEDSAVYLCASSLAQQGPQETQYFGPGTRLLVL.

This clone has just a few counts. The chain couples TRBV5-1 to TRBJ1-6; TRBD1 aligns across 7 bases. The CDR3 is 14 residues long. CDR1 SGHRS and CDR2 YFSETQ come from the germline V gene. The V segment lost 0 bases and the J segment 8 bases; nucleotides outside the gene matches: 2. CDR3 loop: CASSLGQGDSPLHF. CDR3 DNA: TGCGCCAGCAGCTTGGGGCAGGGGGATTCACCCCTCCACTTT.

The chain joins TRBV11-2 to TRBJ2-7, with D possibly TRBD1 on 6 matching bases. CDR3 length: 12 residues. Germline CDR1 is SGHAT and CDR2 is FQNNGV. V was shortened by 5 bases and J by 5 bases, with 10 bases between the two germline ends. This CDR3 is CASSVTGNEQYF. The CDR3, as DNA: TGTGCCAGCAGCGTGACAGGCAACGAGCAGTACTTC. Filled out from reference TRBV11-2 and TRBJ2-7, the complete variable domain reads EAGVAQSPRYKIIEKRQSVAFWCNPISGHATLYWYQQILGQGPKLLIQFQNNGVVDDSQLPKDRFSAERLKGVDSTLKIQPAKLEDSAVYLCASSVTGNEQYFGPGTRLTVT.

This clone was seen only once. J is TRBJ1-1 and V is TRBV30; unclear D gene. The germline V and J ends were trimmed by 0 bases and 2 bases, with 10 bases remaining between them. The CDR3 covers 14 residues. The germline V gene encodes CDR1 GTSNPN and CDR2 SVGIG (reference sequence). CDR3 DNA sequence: TGTGCCTGGAGTGTGGGAGGGCCCAACACTGAAGCTTTCTTT. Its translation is CAWSVGGPNTEAFF.

The CDR3 DNA sequence: TGTGCCAGCAGCGTACGACAGGGGTTGGGTTCACCCCTCCACTTT. Amino acid sequence: CASSVRQGLGSPLHF. The chain combines TRBV5-4 with TRBJ1-6, with 8 bases lining up with TRBD1. With V trimmed by 4 bases and J by 9 bases, 9 bases remained unmatched. The CDR3 is made up of 15 amino acids. Germline V gene sequence: CDR1 SGHNT, CDR2 YYREEE (reference sequence).

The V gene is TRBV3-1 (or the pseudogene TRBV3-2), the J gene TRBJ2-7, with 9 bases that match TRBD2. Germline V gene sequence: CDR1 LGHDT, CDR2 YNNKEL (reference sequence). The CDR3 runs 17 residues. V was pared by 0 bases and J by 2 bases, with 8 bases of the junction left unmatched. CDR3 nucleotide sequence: TGTGCCAGCAGCCAAGACGATAGCGGGGGACTCCCCTACGAGCAGTACTTC. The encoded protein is CASSQDDSGGLPYEQYF.